The text below deals with one T cell receptor (beta chain). Its antigen remains undetermined. Per-base quality was not reported, and no clone a single base away is much larger than it. This record comes from a study of blood T cell repertoires in COVID-19 (dated by TCRdb to 2018 to 2020). Context from the whole study: Samples from collaborators originated in the United States, Italy and Spain and spanned both the acute and convalescent phases of COVID-19. The material from the prospective study consisted of cDNA or gDNA derived from T cells, B-cell-depleted T cells, or PBMCs. Deeply sampled blood TCRbeta repertoires from subjects exposed to, actively infected with, or recovered from COVID-19 were included in the dataset. The repertoires were released in a freely available public database intended as a resource for research on the immune response to SARS-CoV-2. The samples were drawn from the first 160 participants of the ongoing ImmuneRACE study and from about 1,200 subjects provided by 6 global collaborators. A de-identified subject ID, COVID-19 status, age in years and sex were almost always included in the sample metadata. Where HLA class I and class II types were available, the types were taken from metadata supplied by the sample provider, not from assay-based typing.

TCRbeta CDR3 regions were amplified from genomic DNA by means of the immunoSEQ Assay, a bias-controlled multiplex PCR. The paper's data handling went like this. The number of nucleated cells in each sample was estimated by amplification of reference gene primers within the assay. To quantify the absolute abundance of each unique TCRbeta CDR3 rearrangement, sequence reads were collapsed and filtered. For each sample, productive Simpson clonality was calculated as the square root of Simpson's diversity index across productive rearrangements. As stored in TCRdb, this immuneACCESS dataset retains in-frame rearrangements with V and J assigned. A fraction of the clones does not appear; measured against another copy, unresolved V genes explain less than half of the discrepancy, and the remainder lacks a known reason. That table gives V, J and clone size, and the DNA gave D and trimming. The sample table lists 250,000 to 300,000 clones, around 90% of them with a count of one. The top ten clones comprise around 2.1% of the sample.

Results and caveats for the whole study, not just this receptor: Clinical and demographic metadata were provided uncurated, with the amount varying by source and participant.

Whole blood was collected in K2EDTA tubes by collaborating institutions according to the institutions' own protocols. For TCRbeta analysis, collaborators shipped samples in one of three forms: frozen whole blood, isolated PBMCs, or DNA extracted from either of those sample types. The cysteine opens and the phenylalanine closes a CDR3 of 11 amino acids. Only the CDR3 portion is preserved as DNA: 33 bases, with reading frame beginning at the first base. The junction carries 14 bases between V and J, which are trimmed by 10 bases and 8 bases respectively. The receptor chain draws on TRBV12-3 or TRBV12-4 and TRBJ1-1; a weak D assignment points to TRBD1 (5 bases agree). The TCR sequence derives from a man aged 50 to 59 with acute or convalescent COVID-19. The source material was peripheral blood. The nucleotide sequence reads TGTGCCACCACATGGGGCAGAGAAGCTTTCTTT. The resulting protein is CATTWGREAFF.